The 10 T cell receptor beta chains reported below all come from one sample, sequenced in a study of graft-versus-host responses after intestinal transplantation. Method: immunoSEQ multiplex PCR; TCRdb's copy keeps in-frame clones and lacks some. The table lists approximately 5,000 clones, 85% to 90% of them singletons. Processing of graft tissue released intraepithelial and lamina propria lymphocytes. Sequenced here: ileum tissue, sampled 156 days after intestinal transplant. Receptors originate from a human patient who received an intestinal transplant, so some T cells may come from the graft donor.

The V call is TRBV7-9, the J call TRBJ1-6, with D unresolved. Germline V gene sequence: CDR1 SEHNR, CDR2 FQNEAQ (reference sequence). This CDR3 contains 15 residues. V was clipped by 1 base and J by 7 bases, with 11 bases between them. The CDR3 sequence: CASSLDRAGNSPLHF. The CDR3, as DNA: TGTGCCAGCAGCTTAGATCGGGCGGGAAATTCACCCCTCCACTTT.

This clone came up once. This chain uses TRBV6-1 with TRBJ1-5; no firm D call. The germline V gene encodes CDR1 MNHNS and CDR2 SASEGT. CDR3 length equals 13 residues. V was shortened by 8 bases and J by 7 bases, with 15 bases between the two germline ends. CDR3 sequence (DNA): TGTGCCAGCTTCGGAGGGCTGGGGCAGCCCCAGCATTTT. Translated: CASFGGLGQPQHF.

This sequence joins TRBV28 and TRBJ1-5, with a tentative D call TRBD1 (6 bases). Trimming removed 3 bases at V and 2 bases at J, with 14 bases between. This CDR3 spans 16 amino acids. Germline loops: CDR1 MDHEN, CDR2 SYDVKM. This CDR3 reads CASSFPSRGRNQPQHF. In nucleotides, the CDR3 is TGTGCCAGCAGTTTCCCTAGCAGGGGCCGCAATCAGCCCCAGCATTTT.

V and J are TRBV5-1 and TRBJ1-2; TRBD1 is a possible D gene (5 bases). V shed 0 bases and J shed 4 bases, with 13 bases lying between them. This CDR3 region has 15 residues. From germline, CDR1 is SGHRS and CDR2 YFSETQ. This CDR3 reads CASSLAGGPGYGYTF. CDR3 DNA sequence: TGCGCCAGCAGCTTGGCCGGGGGTCCGGGCTATGGCTACACCTTC.

The gene calls are TRBV9 and TRBJ2-1; TRBD1 or TRBD2 may be the D gene (6 bases each). Trimming removed 4 bases from V and 7 bases from J, with 15 bases in between. This CDR3 spans 14 amino acids. CDR1 is SGDLS, CDR2 YYNGEE, per germline. Written as DNA, the CDR3 is TGTGCCAGCAGCCCGGACTGGGGGGCTAATGAGCAGTTCTTC. Translated, it gives CASSPDWGANEQFF.

The chain joins TRBV6-6 to TRBJ1-5; the D gene is possibly TRBD1 (6 bases). V gave up 5 bases and J gave up 7 bases, with 12 bases separating them. CDR3 size: 13 residues. CDR1 and CDR2 (germline): MNHNY, SVGAGI (reference sequence). CDR3 DNA sequence: TGTGCCAGCAGTGCCTACAGGGAGCAGCCCCAGCATTTT. As protein: CASSAYREQPQHF.

The rearrangement uses TRBV10-3 and TRBJ1-1; 9 nucleotides match TRBD1. V lost 1 base, J lost 1 base, and 4 bases stayed unmatched. The CDR3 is 16 amino acids. CDR1 and CDR2 from the germline V gene are ENHRY and SYGVKD. This CDR3 is CAISEFDRGTNTEAFF. For the CDR3, the DNA is TGTGCCATCAGTGAGTTCGACAGGGGGACGAACACTGAAGCTTTCTTT.

The chain is built from TRBV23-1 and TRBJ2-7; D unresolved. TRBV23-1 is treated as an ORF (open reading frame) with a function not yet certain. CDR3 length: 18 amino acids. Trimming removed 4 bases at V and 3 bases at J, with 25 bases between. CDR3 protein: CASSLSPPRAAPFYEQYF. The CDR3 nucleotides read TGCGCCAGCAGTCTGAGCCCACCACGGGCAGCCCCTTTCTACGAGCAGTACTTC.

The chain carries TRBV6-5 and TRBJ2-7; TRBD2 agrees at 7 bases. Per the germline V gene, CDR1 is MNHEY and CDR2 is SVGAGI. V lost 4 bases to trimming and J lost 4 bases; unmatched junction nucleotides: 13. CDR3 size: 16 residues. DNA for the CDR3: TGTGCCAGCAGTTTGGGAGGGCATGGGTCCATATACGAGCAGTACTTC. Translating gives CASSLGGHGSIYEQYF.

This sequence joins TRBV7-2 and TRBJ1-2; 9 nucleotides agree with TRBD1. The CDR3 contains 13 residues. CDR1 and CDR2 (germline): SGHTA, FQGNSA. Trimming cost V 6 bases and J 7 bases; bases outside gene matches: 6. The CDR3 region has the DNA TGTGCCAGCAGACAGGGGGCCAAGATTGGCTACACCTTC. This gives the protein CASRQGAKIGYTF.